A single sample gave rise to the 20 T cell receptor beta chains below, sequenced in a study of shared T cell receptors in the human thymus (dated by TCRdb to about 2021). Library construction relied on the immunoSEQ multiplex PCR assay. This is the immuneACCESS table as TCRdb keeps it, with only in-frame sequences that have V and J called. A part of the clones is gone; compared with another copy, unresolved V genes explain less than half, and the rest is unexplained. The table for this sample lists roughly 560,000 clones; around 82% of them were counted only once. 0.013% of the sample goes to the ten largest clones. The same data also contributed to another study, on human thymus T cells.

Input material: thymocytes. The receptor set was obtained from a boy under three years old with a congenital heart defect. Donor details come from another sample of the same person, matched by shared clones.

CDR3 sequence: CASSQGTAGGPVKTQYF. CDR3 in DNA: TGCGCCAGCAGCCAAGGTACAGCGGGAGGGCCTGTGAAGACCCAGTACTTC. The V call is TRBV4-3, the J call TRBJ2-5; 10 bases agree with TRBD2. The CDR3 is made up of 17 amino acids. Germline CDR1 is LGHNA and CDR2 is YSLEER. V dropped 1 base and J dropped 6; count of bases not matched to a gene: 11.

Only a few counts were recorded for this clone. J is TRBJ1-1 and V is TRBV30, with D maybe TRBD1 (5 bases). V lost 0 bases to trimming and J lost 1 base, with 15 bases between them. Germline values: CDR1 GTSNPN, CDR2 SVGIG (reference sequence). The CDR3 has 16 residues. The chain's CDR3 is CAWSVQMGGGNTEAFF. The CDR3 coding sequence is TGTGCCTGGAGTGTACAGATGGGCGGGGGGAACACTGAAGCTTTCTTT.

This rearrangement joins TRBV5-4 to TRBJ2-7; 8 bases line up with TRBD2. The V segment lost 4 bases and the J segment 6 bases; nucleotides outside the gene matches: 9. CDR3 length equals 14 residues. CDR1 is SGHNT and CDR2 is YYREEE in the germline V gene (reference sequence). The CDR3 spells CASSGSNGRGEQYF. As DNA, the CDR3 is TGTGCCAGCAGCGGAAGTAACGGGAGGGGCGAGCAGTACTTC.

This clone was seen more than once but under ten times. The V and J genes are TRBV5-6 and TRBJ2-5; perhaps TRBD1 as D (6 bases). CDR3 length: 13 residues. With 1 base removed from V and 5 bases from J, the gap between germline ends came to 9 bases. CDR1 is SGHDT, CDR2 YYEEEE, per germline. CDR3 in amino acids: CASSLYRAETQYF. Written as DNA, the CDR3 is TGTGCCAGCAGCTTGTACAGGGCCGAGACCCAGTACTTC.

This sequence joins TRBV7-9 and TRBJ2-4; 8 nucleotides line up with TRBD2. The CDR3 is 17 residues long. J lost 1 base, V lost 5 bases, and 10 bases had no gene match. The V gene's germline CDR1 is SEHNR and CDR2 FQNEAQ (reference sequence). The CDR3 DNA follows: TGTGCCAGCAGCGACCCGGGTAGCGGGGATGCCAAAAACATTCAGTACTTC. Its protein product is CASSDPGSGDAKNIQYF.

The rearrangement links TRBV6-1 to TRBJ2-3; 7 positions agree with TRBD2. The germline gives CDR1 MNHNS, CDR2 SASEGT. This CDR3 has 18 residues. Trimming removed 1 base from V and 2 bases from J; junction bases left unmatched: 12. The CDR3 protein is CASSEGPLAGVHTDTQYF. The CDR3 DNA reads as TGTGCCAGCAGTGAAGGCCCCCTGGCGGGAGTTCACACAGATACGCAGTATTTT.

This chain joins TRBV29-1 and TRBJ2-5; D might be TRBD2 (6 bases). CDR3 length: 14 residues. Germline lookup yields CDR1 SQVTM and CDR2 ANQGSEA. The V gene lost 4 bases and the J gene lost 2 bases, with 14 bases spanning the gap. As DNA, the CDR3 is TGCAGCGTTGCCTCGGCGGGGAGGCAAGAGACCCAGTACTTC. Protein sequence: CSVASAGRQETQYF.

The chain couples TRBV7-5 to TRBJ1-5; the listed D gene, TRBD1, was not tested against the DNA. TRBV7-5 is shown as a pseudogene. The CDR3 spans 15 residues. CDR3 amino acids: CVRSPRQGGNQPQHF. CDR3 DNA: TGTGTCAGAAGCCCCCGACAGGGGGGCAATCAGCCCCAGCATTTT.

A few counts support this clone. CDR3 amino acids: CASSLQGNTEAFF. In DNA form, the CDR3 reads TGTGCCAGCAGTTTGCAGGGGAACACTGAAGCTTTCTTT. V is TRBV28 and J is TRBJ1-1; a possible D gene is TRBD1 (5 bases). Trimming took 3 bases from V and 1 from J, leaving 6 bases between them. This CDR3 spans 13 amino acids. Germline CDR1 is MDHEN and CDR2 is SYDVKM.

This clone has a single count. The chain uses TRBV2 and TRBJ2-3, with 8 bases that match TRBD1. The germline CDR1 and CDR2 sequences are SNHLY and FYNNEI. V lost 5 bases, J lost 2 bases, and 9 bases stayed unmatched. The CDR3 loop spans 16 amino acids. The CDR3 loop reads CASSLKGQGDTDTQYF. CDR3 nucleotide sequence: TGTGCCAGCAGTCTAAAAGGACAGGGAGACACAGATACGCAGTATTTT. Based on the CDR3 plus reference TRBV2 and TRBJ2-3, the full variable domain is EPEVTQTPSHQVTQMGQEVILRCVPISNHLYFYWYRQILGQKVEFLVSFYNNEISEKSEIFDDQFSVERPDGSNFTLKIRSTKLEDSAMYFCASSLKGQGDTDTQYFGPGTRLTVL.

This rearrangement joins TRBV10-3 to TRBJ2-1; 11 bases line up with TRBD2. CDR3 size: 15 residues. CDR1 and CDR2 (germline): ENHRY, SYGVKD. V lost 7 bases and J lost 6; bases outside the gene matches: 8. The CDR3 sequence: CAINSGRAMGNEQFF. The CDR3 bases are TGTGCCATCAATAGCGGGAGGGCCATGGGCAATGAGCAGTTCTTC.

The rearrangement uses TRBV2 and TRBJ2-7; 9 bases line up with TRBD2. CDR3 size: 13 residues. Germline V gives CDR1 SNHLY, CDR2 FYNNEI. V lost 6 bases and J lost 12; bases outside the gene matches: 12. The CDR3: CASRESLAGEPYF. CDR3 nucleotide sequence: TGTGCCAGCAGAGAGAGTTTAGCGGGAGAACCGTACTTC. The variable domain in full, completed from reference TRBV2 and TRBJ2-7, reads EPEVTQTPSHQVTQMGQEVILRCVPISNHLYFYWYRQILGQKVEFLVSFYNNEISEKSEIFDDQFSVERPDGSNFTLKIRSTKLEDSAMYFCASRESLAGEPYFGPGTRLTVT.

This clone was seen more than once but under ten times. V and J are TRBV4-3 and TRBJ2-7; weak D call: TRBD2 (6 bases). V lost 0 bases and J lost 0, with 12 bases in between. The CDR3 sequence is 16 residues long. Germline CDR1 is LGHNA and CDR2 is YSLEER. The CDR3 sequence: CASSQEKRVHSYEQYF. In DNA, the CDR3 is TGCGCCAGCAGCCAAGAGAAGCGGGTGCACTCCTACGAGCAGTACTTC.

The rearrangement joins TRBV11-2 to TRBJ2-1; D is possibly TRBD1 (5 bases). The germline V and J ends were trimmed by 6 bases and 2 bases, with 14 bases remaining between them. The CDR3 extends over 15 amino acids. Germline lookup yields CDR1 SGHAT and CDR2 FQNNGV. In DNA, the CDR3 is TGTGCCAGCAGTCCAGGGCTACTACCCTACAATGAGCAGTTCTTC. Amino acids: CASSPGLLPYNEQFF.

This rearrangement joins TRBV7-6 to TRBJ2-7, with 7 bases identical to TRBD1. Germline-derived CDR1 and CDR2 are SGHVS and FNYEAQ. V shed 5 bases, J shed 7 bases, and the junction held 17 bases outside the gene matches. CDR3 length: 16 residues. Written as DNA, the CDR3 is TGTGCCAGCAGCCCGACCCAGGGGGTCCTACCCCCGGAGCAGTACTTC. Translated: CASSPTQGVLPPEQYF. The full variable domain, rest sourced from reference TRBV7-6 and TRBJ2-7, is GAGVSQSPRYKVTKRGQDVALRCDPISGHVSLYWYRQALGQGPEFLTYFNYEAQQDKSGLPNDRFSAERPEGSISTLTIQRTEQRDSAMYRCASSPTQGVLPPEQYFGPGTRLTVT.

The chain links TRBV5-6 to TRBJ2-7, with 14 bases matching TRBD2. The CDR3 is 15 amino acids. With V trimmed by 4 bases and J by 1 base, 1 base remained unmatched. Germline CDR1 and CDR2: SGHDT and YYEEEE. CDR3 in DNA: TGTGCCAGCAGCCGGACTAGCGGGAGGTCCTACGAGCAGTACTTC. It codes for CASSRTSGRSYEQYF. The variable domain in full, completed from reference TRBV5-6 and TRBJ2-7, reads DAGVTQSPTHLIKTRGQQVTLRCSPKSGHDTVSWYQQALGQGPQFIFQYYEEEERQRGNFPDRFSGHQFPNYSSELNVNALLLGDSALYLCASSRTSGRSYEQYFGPGTRLTVT.

V is TRBV7-8 and J is TRBJ1-5; tentatively, D is TRBD1 (5 bases). The CDR3 extends over 14 amino acids. Germline-derived CDR1 and CDR2 are SGHVS and FQNEAQ. Between the trimmed V and J ends, which lost 5 bases and 7 bases, there was a span of 15 bases. The CDR3 loop is CASSRPGGGQPQHF. The CDR3 DNA sequence: TGTGCCAGCAGCCGCCCCGGGGGTGGCCAGCCCCAGCATTTT. Full variable domain (missing parts from reference TRBV7-8 and TRBJ1-5): GAGVSQSPRYKVAKRGQDVALRCDPISGHVSLFWYQQALGQGPEFLTYFQNEAQLDKSGLPSDRFFAERPEGSVSTLKIQRTQQEDSAVYLCASSRPGGGQPQHFGDGTRLSIL.

This sequence joins TRBV4-3 and TRBJ2-1, with D tentatively TRBD2 (5 bases). Looked up from germline, CDR1 is LGHNA and CDR2 is YSLEER. V shed 4 bases and J shed 5 bases, with 24 bases lying between them. The CDR3 length is 18 residues. The CDR3 reads CASSRALSGISNNNEQFF. Here the CDR3 DNA reads TGCGCCAGCAGCCGCGCCCTTTCCGGGATCAGCAATAACAATGAGCAGTTCTTC.

This rearrangement joins TRBV5-6 to TRBJ2-7; D gene unclear. Looked up from germline, CDR1 is SGHDT and CDR2 is YYEEEE. Trimming left V 1 base short and J 3 bases short, with 11 bases between. This CDR3 is 14 amino acids long. The CDR3 here is CASSLFSPYYEQYF. In DNA form, the CDR3 reads TGTGCCAGCAGCTTGTTTTCGCCCTACTACGAGCAGTACTTC. Looking up the rest from reference TRBV5-6 and TRBJ2-7 gives the full variable domain: DAGVTQSPTHLIKTRGQQVTLRCSPKSGHDTVSWYQQALGQGPQFIFQYYEEEERQRGNFPDRFSGHQFPNYSSELNVNALLLGDSALYLCASSLFSPYYEQYFGPGTRLTVT.

The chain has TRBV11-3 and TRBJ2-3; 10 bases are shared with TRBD2. Germline CDR1 is SGHNT and CDR2 is YENEEA. The V gene end was trimmed by 4 bases and the J gene end by 4 bases; junction bases not matched to a gene: 11. This CDR3 has 17 residues. The CDR3 nucleotides are TGTGCCAGCAGCTGCTGGACTAGCGGAGATCTCCCAGATACGCAGTATTTT. Translating gives CASSCWTSGDLPDTQYF.